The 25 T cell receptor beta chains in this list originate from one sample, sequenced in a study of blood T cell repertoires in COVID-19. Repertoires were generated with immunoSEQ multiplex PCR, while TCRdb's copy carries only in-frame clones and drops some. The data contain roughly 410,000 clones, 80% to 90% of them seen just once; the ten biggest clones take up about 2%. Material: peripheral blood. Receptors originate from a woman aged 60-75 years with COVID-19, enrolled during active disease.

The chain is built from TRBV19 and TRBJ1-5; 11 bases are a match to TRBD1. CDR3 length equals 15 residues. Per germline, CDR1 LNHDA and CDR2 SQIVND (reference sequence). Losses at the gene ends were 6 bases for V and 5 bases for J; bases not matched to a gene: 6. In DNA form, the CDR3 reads TGTGCCAGTAGCGGTGGACAGGGGGCAGATCAGCCCCAGCATTTT. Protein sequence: CASSGGQGADQPQHF.

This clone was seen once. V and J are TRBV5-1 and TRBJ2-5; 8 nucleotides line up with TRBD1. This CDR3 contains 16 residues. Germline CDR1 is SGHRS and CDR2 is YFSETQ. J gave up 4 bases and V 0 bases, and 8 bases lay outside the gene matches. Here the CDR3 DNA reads TGCGCCAGCAGCTTGGGTACAGGGGGGCTTTCAGAGACCCAGTACTTC. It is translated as CASSLGTGGLSETQYF.

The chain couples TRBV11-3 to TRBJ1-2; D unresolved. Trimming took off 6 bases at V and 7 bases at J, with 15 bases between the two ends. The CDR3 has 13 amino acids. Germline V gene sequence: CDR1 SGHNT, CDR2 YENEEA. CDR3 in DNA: TGTGCCAGCAGTGGGGAGGGAGGACGTGGCTACACCTTC. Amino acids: CASSGEGGRGYTF.

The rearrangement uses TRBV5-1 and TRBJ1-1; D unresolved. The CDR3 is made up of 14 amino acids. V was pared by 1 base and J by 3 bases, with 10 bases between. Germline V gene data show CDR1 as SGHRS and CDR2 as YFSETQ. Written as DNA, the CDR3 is TGCGCCAGCAGCTTGATTTCGGTCTACACTGAAGCTTTCTTT. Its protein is CASSLISVYTEAFF.

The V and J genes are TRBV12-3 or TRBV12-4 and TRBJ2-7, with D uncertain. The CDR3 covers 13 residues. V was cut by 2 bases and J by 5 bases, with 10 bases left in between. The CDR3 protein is CASSLSTANEQYF. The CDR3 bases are TGTGCCAGCAGTTTAAGCACAGCCAACGAGCAGTACTTC.

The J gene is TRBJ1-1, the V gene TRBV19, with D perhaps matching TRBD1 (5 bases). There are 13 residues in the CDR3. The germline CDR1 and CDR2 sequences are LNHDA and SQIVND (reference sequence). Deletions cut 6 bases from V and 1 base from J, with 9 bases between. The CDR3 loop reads CASRSDKNTEAFF. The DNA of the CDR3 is TGTGCCAGTAGATCGGACAAGAACACTGAAGCTTTCTTT.

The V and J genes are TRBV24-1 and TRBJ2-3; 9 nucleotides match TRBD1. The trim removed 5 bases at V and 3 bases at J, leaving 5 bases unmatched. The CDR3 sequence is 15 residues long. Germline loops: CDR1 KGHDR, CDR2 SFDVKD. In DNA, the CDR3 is TGTGCCACCAGTGCTGCGGGGACAGGGACAGATACGCAGTATTTT. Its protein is CATSAAGTGTDTQYF.

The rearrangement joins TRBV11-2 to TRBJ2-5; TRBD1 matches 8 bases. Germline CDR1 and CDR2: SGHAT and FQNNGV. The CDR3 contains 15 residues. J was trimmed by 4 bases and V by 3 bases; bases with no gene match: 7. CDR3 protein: CASSFAGQDGETQYF. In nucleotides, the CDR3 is TGTGCCAGCAGCTTCGCGGGACAGGACGGAGAGACCCAGTACTTC. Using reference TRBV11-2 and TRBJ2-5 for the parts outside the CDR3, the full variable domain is EAGVAQSPRYKIIEKRQSVAFWCNPISGHATLYWYQQILGQGPKLLIQFQNNGVVDDSQLPKDRFSAERLKGVDSTLKIQPAKLEDSAVYLCASSFAGQDGETQYFGPGTRLLVL.

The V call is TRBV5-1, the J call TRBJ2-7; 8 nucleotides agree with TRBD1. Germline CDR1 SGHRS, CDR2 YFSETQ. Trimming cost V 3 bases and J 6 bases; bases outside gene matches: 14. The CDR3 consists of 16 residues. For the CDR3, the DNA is TGCGCCAGCAGCTCGAGATCGGGACAGGAATTGGGCGAGCAGTACTTC. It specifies CASSSRSGQELGEQYF. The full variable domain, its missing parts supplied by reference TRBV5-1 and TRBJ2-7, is KAGVTQTPRYLIKTRGQQVTLSCSPISGHRSVSWYQQTPGQGLQFLFEYFSETQRNKGNFPGRFSGRQFSNSRSEMNVSTLELGDSALYLCASSSRSGQELGEQYFGPGTRLTVT.

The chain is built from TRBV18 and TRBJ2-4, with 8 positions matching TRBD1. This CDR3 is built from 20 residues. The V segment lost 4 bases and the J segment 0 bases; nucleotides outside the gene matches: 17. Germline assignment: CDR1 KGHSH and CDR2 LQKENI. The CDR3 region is CASSLWDLTGENLAKNIQYF. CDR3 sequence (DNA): TGTGCCAGCTCACTTTGGGACTTGACAGGGGAAAATTTAGCCAAAAACATTCAGTACTTC.

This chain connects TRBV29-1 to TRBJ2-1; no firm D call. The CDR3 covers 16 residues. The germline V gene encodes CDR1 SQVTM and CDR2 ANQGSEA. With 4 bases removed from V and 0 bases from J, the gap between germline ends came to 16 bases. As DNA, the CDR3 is TGCAGCGTTGTGGCCTGGTATTCTAGCTCCTACAATGAGCAGTTCTTC. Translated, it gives CSVVAWYSSSYNEQFF.

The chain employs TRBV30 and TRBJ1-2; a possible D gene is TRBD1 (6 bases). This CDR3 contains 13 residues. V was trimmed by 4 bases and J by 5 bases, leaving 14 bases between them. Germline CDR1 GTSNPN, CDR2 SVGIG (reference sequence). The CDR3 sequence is CAWTPGEKYGYTF. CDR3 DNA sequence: TGTGCCTGGACACCAGGGGAGAAGTATGGCTACACCTTC.

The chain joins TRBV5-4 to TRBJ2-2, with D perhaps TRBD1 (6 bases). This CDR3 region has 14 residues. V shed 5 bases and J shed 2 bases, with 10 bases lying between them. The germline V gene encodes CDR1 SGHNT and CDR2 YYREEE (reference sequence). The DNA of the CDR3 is TGTGCCAGCAGTCAACAGGGAAACACCGGGGAGCTGTTTTTT. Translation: CASSQQGNTGELFF.

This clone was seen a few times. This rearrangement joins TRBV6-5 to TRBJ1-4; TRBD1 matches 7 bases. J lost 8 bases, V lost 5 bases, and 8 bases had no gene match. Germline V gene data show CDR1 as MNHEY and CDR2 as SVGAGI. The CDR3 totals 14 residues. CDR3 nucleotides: TGTGCCAGCAGTCCGACAGGGTCGAACGAAAAACTGTTTTTT. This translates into CASSPTGSNEKLFF.

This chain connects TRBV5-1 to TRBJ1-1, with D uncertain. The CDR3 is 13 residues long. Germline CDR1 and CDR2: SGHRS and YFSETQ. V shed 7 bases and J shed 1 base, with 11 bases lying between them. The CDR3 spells CASLRDANTEAFF. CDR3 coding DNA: TGCGCCAGCCTCCGGGATGCGAACACTGAAGCTTTCTTT.

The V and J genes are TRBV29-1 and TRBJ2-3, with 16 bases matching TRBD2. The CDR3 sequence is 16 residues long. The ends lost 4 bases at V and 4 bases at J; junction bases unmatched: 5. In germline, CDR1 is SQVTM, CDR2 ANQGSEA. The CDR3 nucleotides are TGCAGCGTTGTCCGAGGGACTAGCGGGGGGGCAGATACGCAGTATTTT. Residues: CSVVRGTSGGADTQYF.

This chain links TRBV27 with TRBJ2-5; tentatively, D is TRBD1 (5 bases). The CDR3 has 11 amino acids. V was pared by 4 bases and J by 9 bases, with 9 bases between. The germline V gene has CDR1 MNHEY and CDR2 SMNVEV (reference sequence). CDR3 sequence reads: CASSYLGAQYF. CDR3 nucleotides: TGTGCCAGCAGTTACTTAGGGGCCCAGTACTTC.

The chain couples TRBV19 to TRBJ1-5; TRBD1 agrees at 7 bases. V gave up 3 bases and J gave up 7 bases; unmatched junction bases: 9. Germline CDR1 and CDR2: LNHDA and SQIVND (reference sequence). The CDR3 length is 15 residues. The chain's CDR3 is CASSIWGQGVQPQHF. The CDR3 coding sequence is TGTGCCAGTAGTATTTGGGGCCAGGGGGTGCAGCCCCAGCATTTT.

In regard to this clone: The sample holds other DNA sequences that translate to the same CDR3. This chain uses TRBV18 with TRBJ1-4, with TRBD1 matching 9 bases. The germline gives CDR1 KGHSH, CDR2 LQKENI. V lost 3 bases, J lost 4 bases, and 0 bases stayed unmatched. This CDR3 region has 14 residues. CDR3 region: CASSPGQGNEKLFF. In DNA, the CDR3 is TGTGCCAGCTCACCGGGACAGGGTAATGAAAAACTGTTTTTT.

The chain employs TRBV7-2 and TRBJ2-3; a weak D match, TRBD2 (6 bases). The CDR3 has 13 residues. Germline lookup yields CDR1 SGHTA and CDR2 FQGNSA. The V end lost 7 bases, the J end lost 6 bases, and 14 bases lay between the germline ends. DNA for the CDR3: TGTGCCAGCATAGGGGCGGGGCTGGATACGCAGTATTTT. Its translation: CASIGAGLDTQYF.

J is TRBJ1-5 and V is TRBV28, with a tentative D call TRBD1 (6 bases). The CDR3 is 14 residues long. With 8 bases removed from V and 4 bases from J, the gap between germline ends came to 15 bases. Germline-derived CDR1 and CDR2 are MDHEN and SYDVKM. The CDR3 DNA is TGTGCCAGCGCCGACGGCAGGGGAAATCAGCCCCAGCATTTT. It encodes CASADGRGNQPQHF.

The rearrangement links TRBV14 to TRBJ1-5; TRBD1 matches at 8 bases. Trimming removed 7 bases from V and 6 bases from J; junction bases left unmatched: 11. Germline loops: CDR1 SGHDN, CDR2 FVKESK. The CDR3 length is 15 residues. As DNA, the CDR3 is TGTGCCAGCACCTCTGGACAGGGAGGGAGTCAGCCCCAGCATTTT. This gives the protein CASTSGQGGSQPQHF.

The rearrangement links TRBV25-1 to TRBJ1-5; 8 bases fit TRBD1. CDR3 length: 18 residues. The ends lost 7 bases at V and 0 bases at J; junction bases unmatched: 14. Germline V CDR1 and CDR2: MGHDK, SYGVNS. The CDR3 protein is CASILQGAGSYSNQPQHF. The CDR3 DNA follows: TGTGCCAGCATTCTCCAGGGGGCAGGATCATATAGCAATCAGCCCCAGCATTTT.

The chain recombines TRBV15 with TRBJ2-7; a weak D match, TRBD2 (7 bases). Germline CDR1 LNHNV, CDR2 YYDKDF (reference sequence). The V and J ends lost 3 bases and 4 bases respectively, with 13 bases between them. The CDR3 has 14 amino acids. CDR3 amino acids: CATSRSGGQYEQYF. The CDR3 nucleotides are TGTGCCACCAGCAGGTCGGGGGGACAATACGAGCAGTACTTC. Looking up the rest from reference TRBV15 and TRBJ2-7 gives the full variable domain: DAMVIQNPRYQVTQFGKPVTLSCSQTLNHNVMYWYQQKSSQAPKLLFHYYDKDFNNEADTPDNFQSRRPNTSFCFLDIRSPGLGDTAMYLCATSRSGGQYEQYFGPGTRLTVT.

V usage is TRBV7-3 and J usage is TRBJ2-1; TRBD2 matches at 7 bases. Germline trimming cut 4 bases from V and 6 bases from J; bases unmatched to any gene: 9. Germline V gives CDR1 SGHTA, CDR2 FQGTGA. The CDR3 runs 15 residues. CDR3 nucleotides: TGTGCCAGCAGCTCAAAACTAGCGTGGGGCAATGAGCAGTTCTTC. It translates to CASSSKLAWGNEQFF.